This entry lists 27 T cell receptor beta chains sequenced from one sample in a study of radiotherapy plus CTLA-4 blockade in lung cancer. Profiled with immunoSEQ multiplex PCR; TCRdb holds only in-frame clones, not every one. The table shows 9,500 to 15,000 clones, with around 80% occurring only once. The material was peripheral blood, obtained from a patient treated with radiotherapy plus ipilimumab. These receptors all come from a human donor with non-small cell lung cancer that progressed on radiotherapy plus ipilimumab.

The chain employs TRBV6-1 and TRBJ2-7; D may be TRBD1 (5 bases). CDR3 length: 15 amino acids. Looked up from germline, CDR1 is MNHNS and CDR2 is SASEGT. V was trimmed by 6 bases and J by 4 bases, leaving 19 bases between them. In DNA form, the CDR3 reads TGTGCCAGCAGGGGAACACAGGTCGTCACTTACGAGCAGTACTTC. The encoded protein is CASRGTQVVTYEQYF.

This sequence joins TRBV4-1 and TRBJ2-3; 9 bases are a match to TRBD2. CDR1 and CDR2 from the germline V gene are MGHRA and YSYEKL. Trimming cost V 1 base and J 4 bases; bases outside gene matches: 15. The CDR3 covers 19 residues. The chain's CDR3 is CASSQAPPGAGGPADTQYF. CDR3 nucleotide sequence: TGCGCCAGCAGCCAAGCTCCTCCGGGAGCGGGGGGCCCCGCAGATACGCAGTATTTT.

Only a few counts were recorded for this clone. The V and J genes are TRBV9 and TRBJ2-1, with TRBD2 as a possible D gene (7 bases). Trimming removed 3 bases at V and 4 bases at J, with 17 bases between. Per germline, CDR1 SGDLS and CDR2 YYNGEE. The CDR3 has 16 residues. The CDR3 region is CASSGGLGGLYNEQFF. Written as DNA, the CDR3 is TGTGCCAGCAGCGGTGGCCTCGGGGGGCTTTACAATGAGCAGTTCTTC. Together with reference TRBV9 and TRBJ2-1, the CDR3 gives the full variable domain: DSGVTQTPKHLITATGQRVTLRCSPRSGDLSVYWYQQSLDQGLQFLIQYYNGEERAKGNILERFSAQQFPDLHSELNLSSLELGDSALYFCASSGGLGGLYNEQFFGPGTRLTVL.

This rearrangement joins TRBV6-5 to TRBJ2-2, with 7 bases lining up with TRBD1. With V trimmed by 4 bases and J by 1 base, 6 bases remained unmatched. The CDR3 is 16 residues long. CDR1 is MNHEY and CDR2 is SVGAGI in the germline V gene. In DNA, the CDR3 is TGTGCCAGCAGTTCCCTTTCAGGGGGGAACACCGGGGAGCTGTTTTTT. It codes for CASSSLSGGNTGELFF.

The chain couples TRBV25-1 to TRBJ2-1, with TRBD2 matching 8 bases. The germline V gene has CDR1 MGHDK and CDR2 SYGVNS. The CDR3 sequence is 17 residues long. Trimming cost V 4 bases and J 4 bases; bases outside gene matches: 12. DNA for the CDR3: TGTGCCAGCAGTGTCCTACACCTAGCGGGCGATTACAATGAGCAGTTCTTC. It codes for CASSVLHLAGDYNEQFF. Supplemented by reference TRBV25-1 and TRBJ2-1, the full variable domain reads EADIYQTPRYLVIGTGKKITLECSQTMGHDKMYWYQQDPGMELHLIHYSYGVNSTEKGDLSSESTVSRIRTEHFPLTLESARPSHTSQYLCASSVLHLAGDYNEQFFGPGTRLTVL.

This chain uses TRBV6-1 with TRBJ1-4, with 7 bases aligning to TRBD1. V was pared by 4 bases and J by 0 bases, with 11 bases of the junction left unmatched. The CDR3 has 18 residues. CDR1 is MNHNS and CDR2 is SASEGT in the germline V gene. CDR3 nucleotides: TGTGCCAGCAGTGGCCGAACAGGGGATCCTGCAACTAATGAAAAACTGTTTTTT. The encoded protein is CASSGRTGDPATNEKLFF.

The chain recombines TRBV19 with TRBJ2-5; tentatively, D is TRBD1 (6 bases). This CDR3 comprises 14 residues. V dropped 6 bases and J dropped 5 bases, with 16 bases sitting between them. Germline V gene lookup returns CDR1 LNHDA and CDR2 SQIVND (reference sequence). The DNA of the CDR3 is TGTGCCAGTAGCTTCGGACAGATAGTGGAGACCCAGTACTTC. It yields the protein CASSFGQIVETQYF.

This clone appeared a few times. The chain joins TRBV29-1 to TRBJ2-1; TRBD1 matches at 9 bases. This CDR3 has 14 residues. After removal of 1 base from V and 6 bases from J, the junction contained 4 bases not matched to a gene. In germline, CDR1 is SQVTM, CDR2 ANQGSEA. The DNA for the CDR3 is TGCAGCGTTGAAGGGACAGGGGTTCTCAATGAGCAGTTCTTC. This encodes CSVEGTGVLNEQFF.

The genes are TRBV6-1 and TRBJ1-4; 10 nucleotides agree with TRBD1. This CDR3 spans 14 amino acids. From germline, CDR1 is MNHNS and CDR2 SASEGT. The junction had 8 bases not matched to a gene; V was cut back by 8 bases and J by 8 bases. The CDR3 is CASGPGTGVEKLFF. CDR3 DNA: TGTGCCAGCGGGCCCGGGACAGGGGTAGAAAAACTGTTTTTT.

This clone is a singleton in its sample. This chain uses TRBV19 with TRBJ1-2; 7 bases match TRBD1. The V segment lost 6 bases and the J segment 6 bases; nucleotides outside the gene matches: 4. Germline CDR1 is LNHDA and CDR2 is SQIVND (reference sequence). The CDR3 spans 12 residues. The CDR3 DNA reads TGTGCCAGTAGGGACAGGCAGAATGGCTACACCTTC. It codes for CASRDRQNGYTF.

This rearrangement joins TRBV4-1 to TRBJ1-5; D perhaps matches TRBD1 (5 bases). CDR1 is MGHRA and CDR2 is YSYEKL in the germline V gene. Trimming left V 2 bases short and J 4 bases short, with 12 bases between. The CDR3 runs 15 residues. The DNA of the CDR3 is TGCGCCAGCAGCCAATACGGGCCAGGGAATCAGCCCCAGCATTTT. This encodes CASSQYGPGNQPQHF.

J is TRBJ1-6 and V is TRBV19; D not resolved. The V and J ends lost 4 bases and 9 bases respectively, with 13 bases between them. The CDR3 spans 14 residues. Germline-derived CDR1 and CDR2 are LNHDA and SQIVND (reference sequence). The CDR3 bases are TGTGCCAGTAGTACCCGGGAGAAGAGTTCACCCCTCCACTTT. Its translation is CASSTREKSSPLHF.

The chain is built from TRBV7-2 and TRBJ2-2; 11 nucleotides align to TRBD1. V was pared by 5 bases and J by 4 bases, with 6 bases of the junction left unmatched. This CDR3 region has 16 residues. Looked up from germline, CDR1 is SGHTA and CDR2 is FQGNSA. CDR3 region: CASSAGQGAGTGELFF. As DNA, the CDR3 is TGTGCCAGCAGCGCCGGACAGGGGGCGGGCACCGGGGAGCTGTTTTTT.

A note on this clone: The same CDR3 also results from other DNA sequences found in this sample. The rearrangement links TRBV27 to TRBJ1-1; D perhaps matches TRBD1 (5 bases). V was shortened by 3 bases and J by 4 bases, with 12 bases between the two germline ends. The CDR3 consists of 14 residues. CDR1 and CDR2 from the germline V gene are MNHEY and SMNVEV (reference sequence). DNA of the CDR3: TGTGCCAGCAGTTTGGGGGGGGGTAGCACTGAAGCTTTCTTT. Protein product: CASSLGGGSTEAFF.

The CDR3 DNA sequence: TGTGCCTTCGGGACTGGGCTCAGGGCAGATACGCAGTATTTT. It encodes CAFGTGLRADTQYF. The chain recombines TRBV7-9 with TRBJ2-3; the D gene is possibly TRBD2 (6 bases). The CDR3 covers 14 residues. Trimming stripped 11 bases from V and 4 bases from J, with 19 bases between. The germline V gene encodes CDR1 SEHNR and CDR2 FQNEAQ (reference sequence).

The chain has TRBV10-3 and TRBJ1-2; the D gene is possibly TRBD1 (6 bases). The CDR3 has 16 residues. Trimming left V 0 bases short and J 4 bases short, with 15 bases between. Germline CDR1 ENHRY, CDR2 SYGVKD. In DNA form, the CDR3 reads TGTGCCATCAGTGAGTCTGCCTCACAGGGCGGCTATGGCTACACCTTC. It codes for CAISESASQGGYGYTF.

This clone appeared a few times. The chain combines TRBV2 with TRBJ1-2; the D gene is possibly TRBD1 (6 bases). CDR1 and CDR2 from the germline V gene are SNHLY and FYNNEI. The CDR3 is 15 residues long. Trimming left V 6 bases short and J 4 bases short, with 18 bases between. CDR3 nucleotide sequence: TGTGCCAGCAGGGGTTTACAGGGTGCGGGCTATGGCTACACCTTC. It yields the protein CASRGLQGAGYGYTF.

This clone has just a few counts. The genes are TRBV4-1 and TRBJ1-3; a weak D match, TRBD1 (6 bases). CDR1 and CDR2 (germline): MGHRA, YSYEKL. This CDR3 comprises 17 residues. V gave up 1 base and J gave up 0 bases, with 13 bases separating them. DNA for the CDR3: TGCGCCAGCAGCCAAGTGCCCGGACAGTCCTCTGGAAACACCATATATTTT. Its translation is CASSQVPGQSSGNTIYF.

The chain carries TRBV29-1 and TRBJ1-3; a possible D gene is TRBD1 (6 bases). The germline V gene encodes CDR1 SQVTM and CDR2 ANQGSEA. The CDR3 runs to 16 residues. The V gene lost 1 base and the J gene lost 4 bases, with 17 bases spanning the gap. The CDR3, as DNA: TGCAGCGTTGAAGGCATACAGGGATTGCAGGGAAACACCATATATTTT. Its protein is CSVEGIQGLQGNTIYF. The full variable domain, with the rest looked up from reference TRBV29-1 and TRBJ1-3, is SAVISQKPSRDICQRGTSLTIQCQVDSQVTMMFWYRQQPGQSLTLIATANQGSEATYESGFVIDKFPISRPNLTFSTLTVSNMSPEDSSIYLCSVEGIQGLQGNTIYFGEGSWLTVV.

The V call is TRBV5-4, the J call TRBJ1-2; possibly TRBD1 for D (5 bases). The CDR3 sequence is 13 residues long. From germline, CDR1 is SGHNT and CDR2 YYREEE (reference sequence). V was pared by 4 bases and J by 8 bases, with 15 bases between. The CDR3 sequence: CASSGGTERGYTF. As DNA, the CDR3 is TGTGCCAGCAGCGGGGGGACGGAGCGCGGCTACACCTTC.

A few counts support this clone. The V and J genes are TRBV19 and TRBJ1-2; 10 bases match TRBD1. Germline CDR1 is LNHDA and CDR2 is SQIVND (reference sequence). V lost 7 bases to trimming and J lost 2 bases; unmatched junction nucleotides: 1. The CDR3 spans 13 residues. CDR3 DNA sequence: TGTGCCAGTATGGGACAGGGGAACTATGGCTACACCTTC. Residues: CASMGQGNYGYTF. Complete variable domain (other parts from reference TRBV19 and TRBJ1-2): DGGITQSPKYLFRKEGQNVTLSCEQNLNHDAMYWYRQDPGQGLRLIYYSQIVNDFQKGDIAEGYSVSREKKESFPLTVTSAQKNPTAFYLCASMGQGNYGYTFGSGTRLTVV.

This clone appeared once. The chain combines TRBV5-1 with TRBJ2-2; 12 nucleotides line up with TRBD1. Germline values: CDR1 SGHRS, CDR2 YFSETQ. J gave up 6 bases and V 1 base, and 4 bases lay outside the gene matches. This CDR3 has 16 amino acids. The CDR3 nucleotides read TGCGCCAGCAGCTTGTTGGGGACAGGGGGCTCCGGGGAGCTGTTTTTT. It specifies CASSLLGTGGSGELFF.

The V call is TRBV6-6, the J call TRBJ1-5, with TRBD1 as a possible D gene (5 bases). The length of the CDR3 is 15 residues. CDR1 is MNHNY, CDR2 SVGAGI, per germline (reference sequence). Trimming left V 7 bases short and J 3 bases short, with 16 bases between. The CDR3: CASTETSGTNQPQHF. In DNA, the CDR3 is TGTGCCAGCACCGAAACCTCAGGGACCAATCAGCCCCAGCATTTT.

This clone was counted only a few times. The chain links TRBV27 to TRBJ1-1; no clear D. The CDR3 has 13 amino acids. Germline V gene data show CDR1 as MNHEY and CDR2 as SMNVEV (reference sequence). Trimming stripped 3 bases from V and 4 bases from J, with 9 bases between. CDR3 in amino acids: CASSFRRFTEAFF. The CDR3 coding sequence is TGTGCCAGCAGTTTCCGGAGATTCACTGAAGCTTTCTTT.

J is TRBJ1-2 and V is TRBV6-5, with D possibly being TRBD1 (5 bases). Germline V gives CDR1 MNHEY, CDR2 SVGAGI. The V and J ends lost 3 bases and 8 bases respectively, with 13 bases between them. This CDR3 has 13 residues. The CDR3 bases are TGTGCCAGCAGTTATCATCAGGGTAGGGGCTACACCTTC. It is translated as CASSYHQGRGYTF.

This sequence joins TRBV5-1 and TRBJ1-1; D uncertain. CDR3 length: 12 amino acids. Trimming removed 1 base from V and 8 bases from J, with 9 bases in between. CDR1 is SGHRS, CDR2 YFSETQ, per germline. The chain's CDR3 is CASSLRDGEAFF. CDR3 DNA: TGCGCCAGCAGCTTGCGCGATGGGGAAGCTTTCTTT.

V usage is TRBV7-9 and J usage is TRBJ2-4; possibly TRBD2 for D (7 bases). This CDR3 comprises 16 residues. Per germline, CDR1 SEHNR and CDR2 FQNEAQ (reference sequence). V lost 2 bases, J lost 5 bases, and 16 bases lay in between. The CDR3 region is CASSLFGGPPQNIQYF. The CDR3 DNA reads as TGTGCCAGCAGCTTATTCGGGGGGCCCCCCCAAAACATTCAGTACTTC. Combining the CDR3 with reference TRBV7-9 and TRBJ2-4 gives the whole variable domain DTGVSQNPRHKITKRGQNVTFRCDPISEHNRLYWYRQTLGQGPEFLTYFQNEAQLEKSRLLSDRFSAERPKGSFSTLEIQRTEQGDSAMYLCASSLFGGPPQNIQYFGAGTRLSVL.